This TCR beta chain was obtained from a study of post-analysis software for immune sequencing data. CDR1 LNHNV and CDR2 YYDKDF come from the germline V gene (reference sequence). Trimming removed 0 bases at V and 3 bases at J, with 6 bases between. The CDR3 has 14 residues. On this clonotype: What it binds is not known.

General observations from the study: About 5 TRBV segments (TRBV5-6, TRBV5-1 and TRBV20-1 among them) occurred more frequently in patients than in controls.

TCR beta libraries were prepared from cDNA with unique molecular identifiers. Each sample of about 0.95 to 11 million input T cells yielded about 500,000 cDNA molecules, so each molecule approximated one T cell. MiXCR was run by TCRdb on the PCR reads, yielding one entry per CDR3 protein. The sample contains hundreds of thousands of distinct CDR3 sequences, 53% of which appear only once. This chain joins TRBV15 and TRBJ2-4; tentatively, D is TRBD2 (5 bases). The sequence was collected from a girl aged 10 to 17 with multiple sclerosis. What was sequenced was blood. CDR3 sequence reads: CATSRERGKNIQYF. Written as DNA, the CDR3 is TGTGCCACCAGCAGAGAACGGGGCAAAAACATTCAGTACTTC.